The 32 T cell receptor beta chains reported below all come from one sample, sequenced in a study of technical replicates of blood from a handful of donors. TCRdb's table, derived via immunoSEQ multiplex PCR, lists solely in-frame clones and lacks some. Of around 60,000 clones in the sample, about 91% were seen once. The specimen sequenced was PBMCs. These receptors were obtained from a human donor in good health. Some clones in this sample may be carry-over from other donors' samples.

The rearrangement links TRBV6-5 to TRBJ2-2; 9 nucleotides align to TRBD1. This CDR3 contains 15 residues. Trimming removed 4 bases from V and 4 bases from J; junction bases left unmatched: 4. The germline CDR1 and CDR2 sequences are MNHEY and SVGAGI. DNA for the CDR3: TGTGCCAGCAGTTCTGACAGGGGGATCACCGGGGAGCTGTTTTTT. Translation gives CASSSDRGITGELFF.

This clone was seen just once. The J gene is TRBJ1-5, the V gene TRBV4-3; D gene unclear. V shed 0 bases and J shed 6 bases, with 12 bases lying between them. The CDR3 is made up of 15 amino acids. From germline, CDR1 is LGHNA and CDR2 YSLEER. The CDR3 region is CASSQDPRGAQPQHF. In nucleotides, the CDR3 is TGCGCCAGCAGCCAAGATCCCCGGGGTGCTCAGCCCCAGCATTTT.

This chain connects TRBV5-1 to TRBJ2-5, with D perhaps matching TRBD2 (5 bases). Germline V CDR1 and CDR2: SGHRS, YFSETQ. This CDR3 contains 14 residues. Trimming left V 4 bases short and J 2 bases short, with 12 bases between. The CDR3 DNA is TGCGCCAGCAGCAAGGACGGGGTACAAGAGACCCAGTACTTC. Its translation is CASSKDGVQETQYF. The variable domain in full, completed from reference TRBV5-1 and TRBJ2-5, reads KAGVTQTPRYLIKTRGQQVTLSCSPISGHRSVSWYQQTPGQGLQFLFEYFSETQRNKGNFPGRFSGRQFSNSRSEMNVSTLELGDSALYLCASSKDGVQETQYFGPGTRLLVL.

The chain joins TRBV18 to TRBJ2-1; the D is unclear. The V end lost 6 bases, the J end lost 7 bases, and 13 bases lay between the germline ends. Germline V CDR1 and CDR2: KGHSH, LQKENI. The CDR3 has 13 amino acids. In DNA form, the CDR3 reads TGTGCCAGCTCCCCCAAATCTCAGAATGAGCAGTTCTTC. This codes for CASSPKSQNEQFF. Variable domain in full (rest from reference TRBV18 and TRBJ2-1): NAGVMQNPRHLVRRRGQEARLRCSPMKGHSHVYWYRQLPEEGLKFMVYLQKENIIDESGMPKERFSAEFPKEGPSILRIQQVVRGDSAAYFCASSPKSQNEQFFGPGTRLTVL.

J is TRBJ1-5 and V is TRBV18; 7 bases are shared with TRBD1. Germline trimming cut 5 bases from V and 3 bases from J; bases unmatched to any gene: 4. The CDR3 is 14 residues long. From germline, CDR1 is KGHSH and CDR2 LQKENI. The CDR3 spells CASSAGTANQPQHF. CDR3 sequence (DNA): TGTGCCAGCTCAGCCGGGACAGCCAATCAGCCCCAGCATTTT.

The chain uses TRBV20-1 and TRBJ2-3; 7 bases match TRBD1. The CDR3 spans 11 residues. Germline CDR1 and CDR2: DFQATT and SNEGSKA (reference sequence). The V gene end was trimmed by 6 bases and the J gene end by 6 bases; junction bases not matched to a gene: 3. The CDR3 sequence: CSAMTGDTQYF. The CDR3 DNA follows: TGCAGTGCAATGACAGGGGATACGCAGTATTTT.

The chain carries TRBV7-9 and TRBJ2-7; 7 bases are shared with TRBD2. This CDR3 has 13 amino acids. From germline, CDR1 is SEHNR and CDR2 FQNEAQ (reference sequence). J gave up 4 bases and V 5 bases, and 5 bases lay outside the gene matches. The CDR3 region is CASSPAGTYEQYF. The CDR3 DNA reads as TGTGCCAGCAGCCCAGCGGGGACTTACGAGCAGTACTTC.

The V and J genes are TRBV13 and TRBJ1-6; the D is unclear. Trimming removed 2 bases from V and 10 bases from J, with 6 bases in between. The CDR3 consists of 12 residues. Germline CDR1 PRHDT, CDR2 FYEKMQ (reference sequence). The DNA for the CDR3 is TGTGCCAGCAGCTTACGGCGGTCACCCCTCCACTTT. Translating gives CASSLRRSPLHF.

The chain has TRBV5-6 and TRBJ2-2, with 11 bases aligning to TRBD1. V shed 4 bases and J 7 bases; nucleotides not matched to a gene: 9. The germline V gene has CDR1 SGHDT and CDR2 YYEEEE. This CDR3 has 16 amino acids. The CDR3 protein is CASSQDRGLVRGELFF. Written as DNA, the CDR3 is TGTGCCAGCAGCCAGGACAGGGGGCTGGTTCGCGGGGAGCTGTTTTTT.

V usage is TRBV21-1 and J usage is TRBJ2-5; the table gives TRBD2 as D, unverified against the DNA. TRBV21-1 is a known pseudogene. The CDR3 loop spans 15 amino acids. CDR3: CASSKGRTSEETQYF. The DNA for the CDR3 is TGTGCCAGCAGCAAGGGTCGGACTAGCGAAGAGACCCAGTACTTC.

The rearrangement uses TRBV30 and TRBJ2-3; 9 bases map to TRBD2. The CDR3 covers 15 residues. V shed 6 bases and J 5 bases; nucleotides not matched to a gene: 12. Germline V gene data show CDR1 as GTSNPN and CDR2 as SVGIG (reference sequence). The CDR3 nucleotides are TGTGCCTGTGAAGTGGCGGGAGGGCCTAAAGATACGCAGTATTTT. Translating it yields CACEVAGGPKDTQYF. Full variable domain (missing parts from reference TRBV30 and TRBJ2-3): SQTIHQWPATLVQPVGSPLSLECTVEGTSNPNLYWYRQAAGRGLQLLFYSVGIGQISSEVPQNLSASRPQDRQFILSSKKLLLSDSGFYLCACEVAGGPKDTQYFGPGTRLTVL.

The rearrangement joins TRBV6-1 to TRBJ2-7; TRBD2 matches 8 bases. V lost 10 bases and J lost 2; bases outside the gene matches: 10. The CDR3 contains 14 residues. Germline lookup yields CDR1 MNHNS and CDR2 SASEGT. CDR3 sequence reads: CATLGGVSAYEQYF. The CDR3 DNA reads as TGTGCCACTCTCGGGGGGGTCTCCGCCTACGAGCAGTACTTC.

The genes are TRBV6-1 and TRBJ2-4; D call uncertain. The CDR3 is 15 residues long. Germline V gene sequence: CDR1 MNHNS, CDR2 SASEGT. Deletions cut 1 base from V and 6 bases from J, with 13 bases between. The CDR3 region is CASSEVHHSGNIQYF. In nucleotides, the CDR3 is TGTGCCAGCAGTGAAGTCCACCATTCGGGAAACATTCAGTACTTC.

V and J are TRBV10-3 and TRBJ2-2, with 8 bases that match TRBD1. The CDR3 runs to 15 residues. From germline, CDR1 is ENHRY and CDR2 SYGVKD. J lost 1 base, V lost 5 bases, and 3 bases had no gene match. CDR3 DNA sequence: TGTGCCATCAGTACCGGGACAGGGAACACCGGGGAGCTGTTTTTT. Translating it yields CAISTGTGNTGELFF.

Here the CDR3 reads CASSATGSGQPQHF. The CDR3 region has the DNA TGTGCCAGCAGCGCTACAGGGTCGGGTCAGCCCCAGCATTTT. The chain uses TRBV5-6 and TRBJ1-5; possible D gene TRBD1, 6 bases. The germline gives CDR1 SGHDT, CDR2 YYEEEE. The CDR3 covers 14 residues. V shed 4 bases and J shed 6 bases, with 14 bases lying between them.

This clone has a single count. The chain employs TRBV7-9 and TRBJ2-1, with TRBD1 matching 9 bases. Germline V gene data show CDR1 as SEHNR and CDR2 as FQNEAQ (reference sequence). The J segment lost 5 bases and the V segment lost 4 bases, leaving 12 bases of the junction unmatched. The CDR3 runs to 17 residues. The CDR3 region has the DNA TGTGCCAGCAGCTGGGGGGTAGGGACAGGGATCAACAATGAGCAGTTCTTC. This encodes CASSWGVGTGINNEQFF. Full variable domain (outside the CDR3, taken from reference TRBV7-9 and TRBJ2-1): DTGVSQNPRHKITKRGQNVTFRCDPISEHNRLYWYRQTLGQGPEFLTYFQNEAQLEKSRLLSDRFSAERPKGSFSTLEIQRTEQGDSAMYLCASSWGVGTGINNEQFFGPGTRLTVL.

The chain couples TRBV7-9 to TRBJ2-2; D not certain. The CDR3 is 16 residues long. V shed 5 bases and J shed 1 base, with 14 bases lying between them. Germline V gene lookup returns CDR1 SEHNR and CDR2 FQNEAQ (reference sequence). The CDR3 protein is CASSLTSSRNTGELFF. The DNA for the CDR3 is TGTGCCAGCAGCCTGACTTCGTCCCGGAACACCGGGGAGCTGTTTTTT.

The genes are TRBV30 and TRBJ2-7, with 7 bases aligning to TRBD2. CDR3 length equals 13 residues. CDR1 GTSNPN and CDR2 SVGIG come from the germline V gene (reference sequence). Trimming removed 0 bases from V and 6 bases from J; junction bases left unmatched: 5. The DNA for the CDR3 is TGTGCCTGGAGTGTAGGGGAGGGCCGCGAGCAGTACTTC. Its translation is CAWSVGEGREQYF.

This clone is a singleton in its sample. The chain carries TRBV13 and TRBJ2-2; TRBD2 aligns across 7 bases. With V trimmed by 4 bases and J by 2 bases, 4 bases remained unmatched. The CDR3 is 15 residues long. CDR1 and CDR2 from the germline V gene are PRHDT and FYEKMQ (reference sequence). CDR3 sequence reads: CASSSRLANTGELFF. The CDR3 DNA follows: TGTGCCAGCAGCTCCAGACTAGCTAACACCGGGGAGCTGTTTTTT.

The chain is built from TRBV5-1 and TRBJ2-7; 8 nucleotides match TRBD1. V was pared by 4 bases and J by 0 bases, with 3 bases of the junction left unmatched. CDR1 and CDR2 (germline): SGHRS, YFSETQ. The CDR3 totals 14 residues. The CDR3 DNA sequence: TGCGCCAGCAGCCCCGACAGGGGCTCCTACGAGCAGTACTTC. Amino acids: CASSPDRGSYEQYF.

The J gene is TRBJ2-7, the V gene TRBV5-5, with a tentative D call TRBD2 (6 bases). Between the trimmed V and J ends, which lost 1 base and 3 bases, there was a span of 20 bases. The CDR3 covers 17 residues. Germline loops: CDR1 SGHKS, CDR2 YYEKEE (reference sequence). CDR3: CASSLLNLQSGYYEQYF. CDR3 in DNA: TGTGCCAGCAGCTTGCTAAATCTGCAAAGCGGGTACTACGAGCAGTACTTC.

The chain carries TRBV5-4 and TRBJ2-2, with D maybe TRBD1 (5 bases). CDR3 size: 15 residues. The V end was cut by 1 base, the J end by 2 bases, with 9 bases between. The V gene's germline CDR1 is SGHNT and CDR2 YYREEE (reference sequence). CDR3 bases: TGTGCCAGCAGCTTGCAGGGAATAAACACCGGGGAGCTGTTTTTT. Translating it yields CASSLQGINTGELFF.

V is TRBV9 and J is TRBJ2-3, with TRBD2 identical over 9 bases. Germline loops: CDR1 SGDLS, CDR2 YYNGEE. The CDR3 totals 16 residues. Trimming at V came to 0 bases and at J to 2 bases, leaving 4 bases not matched to a gene. CDR3 nucleotide sequence: TGTGCCAGCAGCGTAGGCAGCGGGGGGTACACAGATACGCAGTATTTT. The encoded protein is CASSVGSGGYTDTQYF. Combining the CDR3 with reference TRBV9 and TRBJ2-3 gives the whole variable domain DSGVTQTPKHLITATGQRVTLRCSPRSGDLSVYWYQQSLDQGLQFLIQYYNGEERAKGNILERFSAQQFPDLHSELNLSSLELGDSALYFCASSVGSGGYTDTQYFGPGTRLTVL.

The CDR3 coding sequence is TGTGCCACGACAGACGATACCACAGATACGCAGTATTTT. This codes for CATTDDTTDTQYF. The chain recombines TRBV6-1 with TRBJ2-3, with a possible D match to TRBD1 (5 bases). CDR1 is MNHNS, CDR2 SASEGT, per germline. The CDR3 sequence is 13 residues long. The V end lost 10 bases, the J end lost 2 bases, and 13 bases lay between the germline ends.

This clone was observed a single time. The J gene is TRBJ2-7, the V gene TRBV11-1; the match to TRBD2 covers 9 bases. The V gene's germline CDR1 is SGHAT and CDR2 FQDESV (reference sequence). V lost 7 bases, J lost 4 bases, and 11 bases stayed unmatched. The CDR3 extends over 15 amino acids. This CDR3 reads CASKEDSGGLYEQYF. In DNA form, the CDR3 reads TGTGCCAGCAAAGAAGATAGCGGGGGATTATACGAGCAGTACTTC.

The V gene is TRBV7-2, the J gene TRBJ1-2; 7 bases match TRBD1. CDR1 is SGHTA and CDR2 is FQGNSA in the germline V gene. This CDR3 contains 14 residues. V shed 5 bases and J 2 bases; nucleotides not matched to a gene: 5. CDR3 residues: CASSPRDSNYGYTF. The CDR3 bases are TGTGCCAGCAGCCCCCGGGACAGCAACTATGGCTACACCTTC.

The chain has TRBV7-9 and TRBJ2-7, with D perhaps TRBD2 (5 bases). V dropped 2 bases and J dropped 1 base, with 9 bases sitting between them. Per germline, CDR1 SEHNR and CDR2 FQNEAQ (reference sequence). This CDR3 contains 14 residues. The CDR3 DNA reads TGTGCCAGCAGCTTAAATTCGGGGTCCTACGAGCAGTACTTC. This gives the protein CASSLNSGSYEQYF.

V usage is TRBV10-3 and J usage is TRBJ2-2; D gene ambiguous. The CDR3 has 16 residues. Germline loops: CDR1 ENHRY, CDR2 SYGVKD. V lost 9 bases to trimming and J lost 2 bases, with 19 bases between them. CDR3 in amino acids: CAIHPLLLLNTGELFF. CDR3 nucleotides: TGTGCCATACACCCGCTCCTACTACTAAACACCGGGGAGCTGTTTTTT.

The chain is built from TRBV29-1 and TRBJ2-5; D call uncertain. Germline CDR1 is SQVTM and CDR2 is ANQGSEA. Trimming took 2 bases from V and 5 from J, leaving 15 bases between them. This CDR3 spans 14 amino acids. CDR3 loop: CSVESMERFETQYF. DNA for the CDR3: TGCAGCGTTGAATCCATGGAGCGTTTCGAGACCCAGTACTTC. Combining the CDR3 with reference TRBV29-1 and TRBJ2-5 gives the whole variable domain SAVISQKPSRDICQRGTSLTIQCQVDSQVTMMFWYRQQPGQSLTLIATANQGSEATYESGFVIDKFPISRPNLTFSTLTVSNMSPEDSSIYLCSVESMERFETQYFGPGTRLLVL.

In its sample, this clone was seen once. V usage is TRBV11-3 and J usage is TRBJ2-2; weak D call: TRBD2 (5 bases). V lost 5 bases, J lost 4 bases, and 8 bases lay in between. The CDR3 length is 13 residues. Germline V gene data show CDR1 as SGHNT and CDR2 as YENEEA. Here the CDR3 reads CASSPSSTGELFF. CDR3 nucleotides: TGTGCCAGCAGCCCTAGCTCCACCGGGGAGCTGTTTTTT.

The chain recombines TRBV4-3 with TRBJ2-1; TRBD1 is a possible D gene (6 bases). The CDR3 covers 16 residues. Germline V gene lookup returns CDR1 LGHNA and CDR2 YSLEER. V was trimmed by 5 bases and J by 0 bases, leaving 14 bases between them. As DNA, the CDR3 is TGCGCCAGCAGCACCCGACAGGCGAGCTCCTACAATGAGCAGTTCTTC. Protein sequence: CASSTRQASSYNEQFF.

The V and J genes are TRBV7-9 and TRBJ2-7, with D maybe TRBD2 (5 bases). Germline CDR1 is SEHNR and CDR2 is FQNEAQ (reference sequence). Between the trimmed V and J ends, which lost 3 bases and 0 bases, there was a span of 12 bases. The CDR3 extends over 15 amino acids. The CDR3 spells CASSFQTGFSYEQYF. CDR3 sequence (DNA): TGTGCCAGCAGCTTCCAAACGGGGTTCTCCTACGAGCAGTACTTC.